There are many counts of the clone carrying this T cell receptor (beta chain). The authors amplified TCRs for 20 PCR cycles with a constant-region primer and a V-primer adapter. TCRdb re-derived calls from the reads in MiXCR, one entry per CDR3 protein. The repertoire has about 50,000 distinct CDR3 sequences, 10% to 15% of them found once; the top ten carry approximately 6.2%. Trimming took 6 bases from V and 11 from J; bases not matched to a gene: 12. The CDR3 consists of 13 residues. The germline V gene has CDR1 KGHSH and CDR2 LQKENI. These data are taken from a study of low-dose radiotherapy and immunotherapy resistance in tumors. The time point is: before trial treatment.

Material: PBMCs, obtained before treatment. This TCR derives from a female donor with ovarian cancer. V is TRBV18 and J is TRBJ2-5; 7 bases are a match to TRBD1. The CDR3 sequence: CASSPEGQTHQYF. In DNA, the CDR3 is TGTGCCAGCTCCCCCGAGGGACAGACTCATCAGTACTTC.